The clone carrying this TCR beta chain appeared a single time. The PCR ran on 60 Vbeta and 13 Jbeta primers. Profiled with immunoSEQ multiplex PCR; TCRdb holds only in-frame clones, not every one. The sample yields about 65,000 clones, 80% seen once. Per germline, CDR1 SGHRS and CDR2 YFSETQ. The ends lost 0 bases at V and 7 bases at J; junction bases unmatched: 15. The CDR3 is 17 residues long. This sample was taken from a study of cytomegalovirus exposure and HLA in healthy donors. What was sequenced was PBMCs. The receptor comes from a woman aged 25 to 45 in good health and CMV-seronegative. The chain employs TRBV5-1 and TRBJ1-2, with TRBD1 matching 7 bases. The CDR3 protein is CASSLASVDRADGGYTF. CDR3 sequence (DNA): TGCGCCAGCAGCTTGGCAAGCGTCGACAGGGCAGATGGTGGCTACACCTTC. Based on the CDR3 plus reference TRBV5-1 and TRBJ1-2, the full variable domain is KAGVTQTPRYLIKTRGQQVTLSCSPISGHRSVSWYQQTPGQGLQFLFEYFSETQRNKGNFPGRFSGRQFSNSRSEMNVSTLELGDSALYLCASSLASVDRADGGYTFGSGTRLTVV.